A single T cell receptor (beta chain) is shown here with its context. The data are from a study of blood T cell repertoires in COVID-19. Study overall: The analysed material was cDNA or gDNA that came from T cells, B-cell-depleted T cells, or PBMCs.

V lost 0 bases and J lost 0, with 9 bases in between. Germline V gene sequence: CDR1 SGHNT, CDR2 YYREEE (reference sequence). The CDR3 runs 15 residues. Assay: immunoSEQ multiplex PCR; the TCRdb copy retains only in-frame clones and omits some. The table has 200,000 to 300,000 clones, about 70% seen once. The sequenced sample was peripheral blood. The TCR comes from a woman of 80 years or more with acute or convalescent COVID-19. The chain employs TRBV5-4 and TRBJ1-1; D is unclear. The CDR3 DNA reads TGTGCCAGCAGCTTGGTAAACAGAATGAACACTGAAGCTTTCTTT. Protein: CASSLVNRMNTEAFF.